The rows below give T cell receptor beta chains drawn from one sample of a study of brain T cells in children with intractable seizures. Data came from immunoSEQ multiplex PCR; TCRdb stores just in-frame clones and leaves some out. The data contain hundreds of thousands of clones, 93% of them singletons. Here the sequenced sample was peripheral blood, taken 4 to 5 months after surgery. The receptors stem from a boy in the first two years of life with tuberous sclerosis and intractable seizures. Each CDR3 is given with its conserved first and last residue. D genes are given only for firm matches. A row's size may be missing; if present it is once, few, many or a size class.

once	TRBV4-2	TRBJ2-2	TRBD2	TGTGCCAGCAGCCAGGTAGCGGGGGTGAACACCGGGGAGCTGTTTTTT	CASSQVAGVNTGELFF
NA	TRBV13	TRBJ1-4	NA	TGTGCCAGCAGCTTAGGCCAAACCTACGATGAAAAACTGTTTTTT	CASSLGQTYDEKLFF
NA	TRBV7-2	TRBJ1-5	TRBD1	TGTGCCAGCAGCTTGGCAGGGGGCTGGCAGCCCCAGCATTTT	CASSLAGGWQPQHF
NA	TRBV9	TRBJ1-2	NA	TGTGCCAGCAGCGTAGTAGGATCCTACGGCGACTATGGCTACACCTTC	CASSVVGSYGDYGYTF
NA	TRBV30	TRBJ2-7	NA	TGTGCCTGGACAGGGCAGGACAACTACGAGCAGTACTTC	CAWTGQDNYEQYF
NA	TRBV10-3	TRBJ1-3	TRBD1	TGTGCCATCAGTGGGCAGGGGGCCCCTTCCTCTGGAAACACCATATATTTT	CAISGQGAPSSGNTIYF
NA	TRBV4-1	TRBJ1-2	NA	TGCGCCAGCAGCCAAGATAACAGCCCCTTGAGGGGCTACACCTTC	CASSQDNSPLRGYTF
NA	TRBV3-1/TRBV3-2	TRBJ1-2	NA	TGTGCCAGCAGCCAAGCACAGGGTGGCTACACCTTC	CASSQAQGGYTF
NA	TRBV9	TRBJ1-3	NA	TGTGCCAGCAGCGTAGCGGGCGGGAGAACTGGAAACACCATATATTTT	CASSVAGGRTGNTIYF
once	TRBV27	TRBJ2-3	NA	TGTGCCAGCAGTTTGCTGGGGACAGATACGCAGTATTTT	CASSLLGTDTQYF
few	TRBV30	TRBJ1-5	TRBD1	TGTGCCTGGAGTGCACACAGGGGGAATCAGCCCCAGCATTTT	CAWSAHRGNQPQHF
few	TRBV6-1	TRBJ1-4	NA	TGTGCCAGCAGTGAATATAGATCAGCTAATGAAAAACTGTTTTTT	CASSEYRSANEKLFF
NA	TRBV11-2	TRBJ2-7	TRBD2	TGTGCCAGCAGCGGGCCACTAGCGGGGAGGGGCGGGGGGCCATACGAGCAGTACTTC	CASSGPLAGRGGGPYEQYF
NA	TRBV29-1	TRBJ1-1	NA	TGCAGCGTTGAAGATCGGACAGCCGAAGCTTTCTTT	CSVEDRTAEAFF
NA	TRBV7-9	TRBJ2-7	TRBD2	TGTGCCAGCAGCTTCCGACGAGCGGGACGGGAGGAGTACGAGCAGTACTTC	CASSFRRAGREEYEQYF
NA	TRBV7-2	TRBJ2-1	NA	TGTGCCAGCAGGCCAACTAGCCACAATGAGCAGTTCTTC	CASRPTSHNEQFF
NA	TRBV5-4	TRBJ2-1	TRBD2	TGTGCCAGCAGCGGGGAGGGCGGGAGGTTCGACAATGAGCAGTTCTTC	CASSGEGGRFDNEQFF
NA	TRBV9	TRBJ2-1	NA	TGTGCCAGCAGCCGTAGGGTGGACTTCTCGATCAACAATGAGCAGTTCTTC	CASSRRVDFSINNEQFF
NA	TRBV7-2	TRBJ1-3	NA	TGTGCCAGCAGCTTAGCTAGGGCGGGAAACACCATATATTTT	CASSLARAGNTIYF
NA	TRBV27	TRBJ2-1	NA	TGTGCCAGCAGTTTAGGAGTTCGGACGGCCAATGAGCAGTTCTTC	CASSLGVRTANEQFF
NA	TRBV5-1	TRBJ2-5	NA	TGCGCCAGCAGCCTCAATGGCGGCCCCGGAGAGACCCAGTACTTC	CASSLNGGPGETQYF
NA	TRBV14	TRBJ2-3	TRBD2	TGTGCCAGCAGCCAAGCTGCATCTAGCGGTCGCACAGATACGCAGTATTTT	CASSQAASSGRTDTQYF
NA	TRBV5-1	TRBJ2-3	TRBD2	TGCGCCAGCAGCTTGCGGTTGGGTGGGAGGGCCACAGATACGCAGTATTTT	CASSLRLGGRATDTQYF
NA	TRBV29-1	TRBJ1-5	TRBD1	TGCAGCGTTGGGGAGGGGGCCGATCAGCCCCAGCATTTT	CSVGEGADQPQHF
NA	TRBV5-4	TRBJ2-7	NA	TGTGCCAGCAGCCCAGGGACGGAGTTACGGGAGCAGTACTTC	CASSPGTELREQYF
NA	TRBV19	TRBJ1-6	NA	TGTGCCAGTAGTATTCAACAGCAAATCCTTAATTCACCCCTCCACTTT	CASSIQQQILNSPLHF
NA	TRBV5-1	TRBJ2-1	TRBD1	TGCGCCAGCAGCTTCGGACAGGTCGATGAGCAGTTCTTC	CASSFGQVDEQFF
NA	TRBV12-2	TRBJ1-6	NA	TGTGCAAGTCGCTTAGGGGAAACAGGGTATAATAATTCACCCCTCCACTTT	CASRLGETGYNNSPLHF
once	TRBV11-2	TRBJ1-1	TRBD1	TGTGCCAGCAGCTTACGGGCCTGGGACACAGGGGCGACTGAAGCTTTCTTT	CASSLRAWDTGATEAFF
NA	TRBV9	TRBJ1-2	TRBD1	TGTGCCAGCAGCCCTGGGACAGGGCTCGGAAACTATGGCTACACCTTC	CASSPGTGLGNYGYTF
NA	TRBV24-1	TRBJ2-1	NA	TGTGCCACCAGTGATTTAATCGAGCAGTTCTTC	CATSDLIEQFF
NA	TRBV19	TRBJ1-5	NA	TGTGCCAGTAGTATAGGGGGCTATAGCAATCAGCCCCAGCATTTT	CASSIGGYSNQPQHF
NA	TRBV2	TRBJ2-7	TRBD1	TGTGCCAGCAGACCGGGACAGGGGAGGATCTCCGAGCAGTACTTC	CASRPGQGRISEQYF
NA	TRBV20-1	TRBJ2-4	TRBD2	TGCAGTGCTAGTAACCCTGGACTAGCGGCCAGAAAAAACATTCAGTACTTC	CSASNPGLAARKNIQYF
NA	TRBV15	TRBJ2-7	TRBD1	TGTGCCACCAGCAGCGGGACAGACTCCTACGAGCAGTACTTC	CATSSGTDSYEQYF
NA	TRBV19	TRBJ2-5	TRBD1	TGTGCCAGTAGTCAGACAGGGGGCGGAGAGACCCAGTACTTC	CASSQTGGGETQYF
once	TRBV2	TRBJ1-1	NA	TGTGCCAGCACATGGGTGAACACTGAAGCTTTCTTT	CASTWVNTEAFF
NA	TRBV7-8	TRBJ2-3	NA	TGTGCCAGCAGCCCTTCTACAGATACGCAGTATTTT	CASSPSTDTQYF
few	TRBV7-3	TRBJ1-1	NA	TGTGCCAGCAGCTTAAGTCCTAGGACAGACACTGAAGCTTTCTTT	CASSLSPRTDTEAFF
NA	TRBV19	TRBJ2-5	NA	TGTGCCAGTAGTACAGGGAAGGGGGAGACCCAGTACTTC	CASSTGKGETQYF
NA	TRBV30	TRBJ2-7	NA	TGTGCCTGGAGTCCAGGGCACGACGAGCAGTACTTC	CAWSPGHDEQYF
few	TRBV10-1	TRBJ1-3	TRBD1	TGCGCCAGATGCCGGGACAGGGTCTCTGGAAACACCATATATTTT	CARCRDRVSGNTIYF
NA	TRBV11-2	TRBJ1-3	NA	TGTGCCAGCAGCTATAGCTTCGGGTCTGGAAACACCATATATTTT	CASSYSFGSGNTIYF
NA	TRBV3-1/TRBV3-2	TRBJ2-1	NA	TGTGCCAGCAGCCAGAGGGACTTTTACAATGAGCAGTTCTTC	CASSQRDFYNEQFF
NA	TRBV10-3	TRBJ1-2	NA	TGTGCCATCAGTGAACAGGGAACTAACTATGGCTACACCTTC	CAISEQGTNYGYTF
NA	TRBV1	TRBJ1-1	NA	TGCACCAGCAGCCAACTCCGGGGGGCCGGCACTGAAGCTTTCTTT	CTSSQLRGAGTEAFF
NA	TRBV27	TRBJ1-2	TRBD1	TGTGCCAGCAGTTTATCCGTTACAGGGGGCGAACGTGGCTACACCTTC	CASSLSVTGGERGYTF
NA	TRBV5-6	TRBJ2-7	TRBD2	TGTGCCAGCAGCGACGTTCGGACTAGCGGGACCTACGAGCAGTACTTC	CASSDVRTSGTYEQYF
NA	TRBV30	TRBJ1-2	NA	TGTGCCTGGAGTAAAAGGGATGTGCACACCTTC	CAWSKRDVHTF
NA	TRBV6-4	TRBJ2-3	TRBD2	TGTGCCAGCAGTGACTCGGGGACTAGGTGTTCGTGTTCTGATACGCAGTATTTT	CASSDSGTRCSCSDTQYF
NA	TRBV6-6	TRBJ1-2	NA	TGTGCCAGCAGTTACACTCATGGATTCTATGGCTACACCTTC	CASSYTHGFYGYTF
once	TRBV9	TRBJ1-1	NA	TGTGCCAGCAGCGTAGCCCCTCAGAACACTGAAGCTTTCTTT	CASSVAPQNTEAFF
NA	TRBV28	TRBJ1-6	TRBD1	TGTGCCAGCAGCATTCCCGGGACAGTTAATAATTCACCCCTCCACTTT	CASSIPGTVNNSPLHF